A selection of T cell receptor beta chains follows, all from one sample in a study of human T cells and chemical hapten exposure. TCRdb re-called the RACE reads with MiXCR, one entry per CDR3 protein. The table has some 170,000 distinct CDR3 sequences, 20% to 25% seen once; the top ten hold approximately 6.7%. Sequencing was performed on whole blood, taken in connection with sensitization to the hapten diphenylcyclopropenone (DPC). The receptor set was obtained from a woman aged 50 to 65 with alopecia areata. Some clones in this sample may be carry-over from other donors' samples. CDR3s include the opening cysteine and the closing phenylalanine or tryptophan. The D gene is left open where the match is weak. The size field is filled for only some rows; it gives once, few, many or a size class.

>TRBD2|.|TRBV5-1|TRBJ2-1
TGCGCCAGCGACCTGGGATCGGGAGGTTTCAATGAGCAGTTCTTC
CASDLGSGGFNEQFF
>TRBD1|.|TRBV7-9|TRBJ1-5
TGTGCCAGCAGCCAACAGGGGAGGACGGATCAGCCCCAGCATTTT
CASSQQGRTDQPQHF
>.|.|TRBV2|TRBJ2-1
TGTGCCAGCAGAGGAGGACAGACCCTCTCCTACAATGAGCAGTTCTTC
CASRGGQTLSYNEQFF
>.|.|TRBV27|TRBJ2-1
TGTGCCAGCAAGCTGGACAGTTCCTACAATGAGCAGTTCTTC
CASKLDSSYNEQFF
>.|few|TRBV29-1|TRBJ1-2
TGCAGCGTTTACGACAGACTAGAGTATGGCTACACCTTC
CSVYDRLEYGYTF
>.|.|TRBV25-1|TRBJ1-2
TGTGCCAGCAGTGGAACGTATGGCTACACCTTC
CASSGTYGYTF
>.|.|TRBV6-2/TRBV6-3|TRBJ2-1
TGTGCCAGCAGTCGGACAGAGCATGAGCAGTTCTTC
CASSRTEHEQFF
>.|many|TRBV10-3|TRBJ2-7
TGTGCCATCAGTGCTCCCCCGGGTAACTACGAGCAGTACTTC
CAISAPPGNYEQYF
>TRBD2|.|TRBV20-1|TRBJ2-1
TGCAGTGCTAGGAGACTAGCGGGAGGGGGGTCCTACAATGAGCAGTTCTTC
CSARRLAGGGSYNEQFF
>.|few|TRBV29-1|TRBJ2-6
TGCAGCGTTGGACAGTCTGGGGCCAACGTCCTGACTTTC
CSVGQSGANVLTF
>TRBD1|many|TRBV10-3|TRBJ2-6
TGTGCCATCAGTGACGCTCCGGGACAGTCATTCTCTGGGGCCAACGTCCTGACTTTC
CAISDAPGQSFSGANVLTF
>.|few|TRBV10-3|TRBJ2-3
TGTGCCATCAGTGATCGAGGAGGGCGGTCACCAAGGGGCGATACGCAGTATTTT
CAISDRGGRSPRGDTQYF
>.|.|TRBV7-8|TRBJ2-2
TGTGCCAGCAGCTTACAGGGTTACGGGGAGCTGTTTTTT
CASSLQGYGELFF
>.|many|TRBV20-1|TRBJ1-5
TGCAGTGCTCAAGGACTCCCCCATCAGCCCCAGCATTTT
CSAQGLPHQPQHF
>.|few|TRBV18|TRBJ2-7
TGTGCCAGCTCACCAGTCTCTGAGGGTTCTGGGGAGCAGTACTTC
CASSPVSEGSGEQYF
>.|.|TRBV20-1|TRBJ2-1
TGCAGTGCCCCGTGGATGGGAGCGGGTTTAGGTAATGAGCAGTTCTTC
CSAPWMGAGLGNEQFF
>.|.|TRBV10-3|TRBJ2-5
TGTGCCACCCAAGCGGGACAGGAGACCCAGTACTTC
CATQAGQETQYF
>.|few|TRBV15|TRBJ2-1
TGTGCCACCAGCAGAGATCTCGCTGGGGCGAAGAATGAGCAGTTCTTC
CATSRDLAGAKNEQFF
>.|.|TRBV21-1|TRBJ2-6
TGTGCCAGCAGCCCTAATACTATGGTGTGCGAGGAAAACTCTGGGGCCAACGTCCTGACTTTC
CASSPNTMVCEENSGANVLTF
>.|once|TRBV12-5|TRBJ1-1
TGTGCTAGTCAATATGGAGGTACCACTGAAGCTTTCTTT
CASQYGGTTEAFF
>.|.|TRBV7-9|TRBJ1-4
TGTGCCAGCGGAGTCTCGGGGGGGGAAAAACTGTTTTTT
CASGVSGGEKLFF
>.|many|TRBV27|TRBJ2-3
TGTGCCAGCAGTCTACCGGGAAGCACAGATACGCAGTATTTT
CASSLPGSTDTQYF
>TRBD2|.|TRBV13|TRBJ2-7
TGTGCCAGCAGCTTAGTTGGTAGCGGGAGTTACGAGCAGTACTTC
CASSLVGSGSYEQYF